A single sample gave rise to the 27 T cell receptor beta chains below, sequenced in a study of low-dose radiotherapy and immunotherapy resistance in tumors. This sample's time point: before trial treatment. cDNA synthesis used a TRAV/TRBV-specific primer set for both chains. TCR amplification involved about 21 PCR cycles with a constant-region primer and V-primer adapter. Each CDR3 protein gets one entry after TCRdb re-called the reads with MiXCR. The table has tens of thousands of distinct CDR3 sequences, roughly 31% seen once. This specimen consisted of PBMCs, obtained before treatment. The source of these receptors is a female donor with ovarian cancer.

This CDR3 reads CSGGNNEQFF. In DNA form, the CDR3 reads TGCAGCGGCGGGAACAATGAGCAGTTCTTC. The genes are TRBV29-1 and TRBJ2-1; possible D gene TRBD2, 6 bases. The CDR3 totals 10 residues. Trimming removed 7 bases from V and 5 bases from J, with 6 bases in between. Germline V gene sequence: CDR1 SQVTM, CDR2 ANQGSEA.

This clonotype showed up many times. The rearrangement joins TRBV30 to TRBJ2-5; D possibly corresponds to TRBD2 (6 bases). The CDR3 sequence is 15 residues long. Germline CDR1 reads GTSNPN; CDR2 reads SVGIG (reference sequence). The V gene lost 4 bases and the J gene lost 7 bases, with 22 bases spanning the gap. The DNA of the CDR3 is TGTGCCTGGAACCCACCTTTTGGACTCGGGGGGACCCAGTACTTC. Residues: CAWNPPFGLGGTQYF.

Of note for this clonotype: A far larger clone is off by one base, so a read error is likely. The chain carries TRBV30 and TRBJ2-7, with D perhaps matching TRBD1 (6 bases). Germline CDR1 reads GTSNPN; CDR2 reads SVGIG (reference sequence). The CDR3 totals 12 residues. Trimming left V 2 bases short and J 7 bases short, with 12 bases between. The CDR3 reads CAWSPQGGEQYF. The CDR3 region has the DNA TGTGCCTGGAGTCCACAGGGCGGTGAGCAGTACTTC.

On this clonotype: At one of its ends the junction is not consistent with the germline gene, which may arise from a read error. V is TRBV4-1 and J is TRBJ2-1, with D perhaps assigned TRBD1 or TRBD2 (5 bases each). Germline V CDR1 and CDR2: MGHRA, YSYEKL. This CDR3 comprises 14 residues. In nucleotides, the CDR3 is TGTGCCAGCAGCCAAGACGGGACCAGCAATGAGCAGTTCTTC. It specifies CASSQDGTSNEQFF.

This clonotype appeared a few times. The V gene is TRBV5-5, the J gene TRBJ2-2; TRBD2 matches 9 bases. The CDR3 runs 14 residues. The germline V gene has CDR1 SGHKS and CDR2 YYEKEE (reference sequence). Trimming cost V 4 bases and J 8 bases; bases outside gene matches: 6. The CDR3, as DNA: TGTGCCAGCAGCCCTAGCGGGGTGATGGGGGAGCTGTTTTTT. Translation gives CASSPSGVMGELFF.

This clonotype showed up many times. The chain employs TRBV14 and TRBJ1-6; tentatively, D is TRBD1 (5 bases). Deletions cut 8 bases from V and 7 bases from J, with 21 bases between. The CDR3 runs 16 residues. The germline V gene encodes CDR1 SGHDN and CDR2 FVKESK. The CDR3 is CASLLERGIPNSPLHF. The CDR3 DNA sequence: TGTGCCAGCCTACTCGAACGGGGCATACCGAATTCACCCCTCCACTTT.

This clonotype was seen a few times. V and J are TRBV7-8 and TRBJ1-2, with D possibly matching TRBD1 (5 bases). From germline, CDR1 is SGHVS and CDR2 FQNEAQ. CDR3 size: 14 residues. V lost 3 bases to trimming and J lost 8 bases, with 16 bases between them. The CDR3 spells CASSLGFGARGYTF. The CDR3 region has the DNA TGTGCCAGCAGCTTGGGTTTTGGGGCGCGCGGCTACACCTTC. The variable domain in full, with the rest retrieved from reference TRBV7-8 and TRBJ1-2, is GAGVSQSPRYKVAKRGQDVALRCDPISGHVSLFWYQQALGQGPEFLTYFQNEAQLDKSGLPSDRFFAERPEGSVSTLKIQRTQQEDSAVYLCASSLGFGARGYTFGSGTRLTVV.

The chain joins TRBV7-2 to TRBJ1-3; the D is unclear. The germline gives CDR1 SGHTA, CDR2 FQGNSA. The CDR3 sequence is 18 residues long. Trimming took 1 base from V and 7 from J, leaving 23 bases between them. CDR3 loop: CASSLGSGTTGPSNTIYF. CDR3 sequence (DNA): TGTGCCAGCAGCTTAGGATCCGGTACGACGGGCCCATCGAACACCATATATTTT.

This clonotype has a count of ten or more. V gene TRBV24-1 combines with J gene TRBJ2-1; D gene ambiguous. Trimming took off 4 bases at V and 9 bases at J, with 18 bases between the two ends. CDR1 is KGHDR, CDR2 SFDVKD, per germline. This CDR3 comprises 15 residues. The CDR3 sequence: CATSDPTPILREQFF. Written as DNA, the CDR3 is TGTGCCACCAGTGACCCCACTCCGATCCTCCGTGAGCAGTTCTTC.

At least ten counts were recorded for this clonotype. V and J are TRBV4-1 and TRBJ1-5; D gene uncertain. The germline CDR1 and CDR2 sequences are MGHRA and YSYEKL. This CDR3 comprises 14 residues. V was shortened by 1 base and J by 3 bases, with 7 bases between the two germline ends. The CDR3 protein is CASSQVPVNQPQHF. The CDR3 bases are TGCGCCAGCAGCCAAGTGCCAGTCAATCAGCCCCAGCATTTT.

This clonotype was picked up many times. The chain has TRBV6-1 and TRBJ2-7; 9 nucleotides line up with TRBD1. Germline values: CDR1 MNHNS, CDR2 SASEGT. The CDR3 runs to 15 residues. V was clipped by 2 bases and J by 5 bases; unmatched bases: 7. Here the CDR3 DNA reads TGTGCCAGCAGTGAAAGTGTGGACAGGGGTAACGAGCAGTACTTC. Amino acid sequence: CASSESVDRGNEQYF.

The chain carries TRBV4-1 and TRBJ1-1, with no clear D. Trimming shortened V by 1 base and J by 5 bases, and 14 bases separated the two germline ends. Germline V gene data show CDR1 as MGHRA and CDR2 as YSYEKL. The CDR3 extends over 15 amino acids. The CDR3 loop reads CASSQVVLGGTEAFF. The CDR3 DNA is TGCGCCAGCAGCCAAGTGGTCTTGGGTGGGACTGAAGCTTTCTTT.

This clonotype was observed a handful of times. This chain connects TRBV5-1 to TRBJ1-6, with D tentatively TRBD1 (5 bases). CDR3 size: 13 residues. The V end was cut by 3 bases, the J end by 10 bases, with 11 bases between. Germline V lookup: CDR1 SGHRS, CDR2 YFSETQ. The CDR3 nucleotides read TGCGCCAGCAGCTGGGACGGCAACTCACCCCTCCACTTT. This translates into CASSWDGNSPLHF.

Many counts were recorded for this clonotype. The chain joins TRBV20-1 to TRBJ1-1; the D gene is possibly TRBD1 (6 bases). In germline, CDR1 is DFQATT, CDR2 SNEGSKA (reference sequence). The length of the CDR3 is 11 residues. V lost 6 bases to trimming and J lost 11 bases, with 16 bases between them. The CDR3 sequence: CSAPGAASAFF. The CDR3 bases are TGCAGTGCGCCGGGGGCAGCGAGTGCTTTCTTT.

This clonotype was seen at least ten times. The germline gene is not matched at one end of the junction; a read error may be the cause. This chain links TRBV6-6 with TRBJ2-3; 9 bases fit TRBD2. In germline, CDR1 is MNHNY, CDR2 SVGAGI (reference sequence). This CDR3 region has 13 residues. CDR3 region: CAGAGGGTDTQYF. For the CDR3, the DNA is TGCGCGGGGGCGGGGGGGGGCACAGATACGCAGTATTTT.

This clonotype was seen more than once but under ten times. The DNA is left out, because the CDR3 cannot be placed on it with certainty; the CDR3 is given as TCRdb lists it. This rearrangement joins TRBV5-6 to TRBJ2-2. Germline assignment: CDR1 SGHDT and CDR2 YYEEEE. Including both end residues, the CDR3 is 17 amino acids long. The CDR3 region is CASTHWWGADTGELFFF.

This clonotype was found many times. The chain joins TRBV27 to TRBJ1-6, with 9 bases matching TRBD1. The CDR3 is made up of 14 amino acids. CDR1 is MNHEY and CDR2 is SMNVEV in the germline V gene (reference sequence). V was clipped by 7 bases and J by 9 bases; unmatched bases: 7. CDR3 sequence reads: CASKRQGDASPLHF. The CDR3 DNA sequence: TGTGCCAGCAAAAGACAGGGGGATGCTTCACCCCTCCACTTT.

The rearrangement joins TRBV7-8 to TRBJ2-7; no clear D. V was trimmed by 5 bases and J by 4 bases, leaving 12 bases between them. This CDR3 has 13 amino acids. CDR1 is SGHVS, CDR2 FQNEAQ, per germline. CDR3 region: CASSTRSQYEQYF. In nucleotides, the CDR3 is TGTGCCAGCAGCACCAGGAGTCAGTACGAGCAGTACTTC.

The chain uses TRBV7-9 and TRBJ1-6, with D perhaps matching TRBD1 (6 bases). Germline values: CDR1 SEHNR, CDR2 FQNEAQ (reference sequence). The CDR3 contains 14 residues. V gave up 4 bases and J gave up 8 bases, with 12 bases separating them. CDR3 sequence (DNA): TGTGCCAGCAGCTCAAGGGGGTTCCATTCACCCCTCCACTTT. Protein sequence: CASSSRGFHSPLHF.

This clonotype showed up many times. This CDR3 reads CASSQNRGRGEQFF. The CDR3 nucleotides are TGTGCCAGCAGCCAAAACAGGGGGCGCGGTGAGCAGTTCTTC. This chain joins TRBV3-1 and TRBJ2-1; 9 bases map to TRBD1. The V and J ends lost 2 bases and 9 bases, in that order; junction bases with no gene match: 5. The CDR3 consists of 14 residues. In germline, CDR1 is LGHDT, CDR2 YNNKEL (reference sequence).

The chain combines TRBV6-1 with TRBJ1-5, with unresolved D. This CDR3 has 15 amino acids. CDR1 and CDR2 (germline): MNHNS, SASEGT. Between the trimmed V and J ends, which lost 1 base and 1 base, there was a span of 8 bases. Here the CDR3 reads CASSEVGRSNQPQHF. The CDR3 DNA sequence: TGTGCCAGCAGTGAAGTAGGGAGAAGCAATCAGCCCCAGCATTTT.

With regard to this clonotype: The likely explanation is a read error, given a far larger clone one base away. The V gene is TRBV11-1, the J gene TRBJ2-1, with D maybe TRBD1 (6 bases). Trimming shortened V by 5 bases and J by 7 bases, and 18 bases separated the two germline ends. The CDR3 sequence is 15 residues long. Germline V gives CDR1 SGHAT, CDR2 FQDESV (reference sequence). The CDR3 loop is CASSPDRLLGNEQFF. CDR3 nucleotides: TGTGCCAGCAGCCCAGACAGGCTCCTTGGGAATGAGCAGTTCTTC. The complete variable domain, with remaining parts taken from reference TRBV11-1 and TRBJ2-1, reads EAEVAQSPRYKITEKSQAVAFWCDPISGHATLYWYRQILGQGPELLVQFQDESVVDDSQLPKDRFSAERLKGVDSTLKIQPAELGDSAMYLCASSPDRLLGNEQFFGPGTRLTVL.

Many counts were recorded for this clonotype. This rearrangement joins TRBV6-2 or TRBV6-3 to TRBJ2-1; the D is unclear. Germline values: CDR1 MNHEY, CDR2 SVGEGT. The V end lost 0 bases, the J end lost 7 bases, and 19 bases lay between the germline ends. The CDR3 runs 17 residues. The CDR3 spells CASSYSTFYARANEQFF. The CDR3 DNA reads TGTGCCAGCAGTTACTCGACGTTTTACGCGCGCGCGAATGAGCAGTTCTTC.

The chain has TRBV5-1 and TRBJ2-1; 9 bases are a match to TRBD2. V trimming: 4 bases; J trimming: 6 bases; junction bases outside the gene matches: 11. The CDR3 spans 16 residues. Germline V CDR1 and CDR2: SGHRS, YFSETQ. The CDR3 loop is CASSGRFGGGANEQFF. For the CDR3, the DNA is TGCGCCAGCAGCGGACGGTTTGGCGGGGGGGCCAATGAGCAGTTCTTC.

This clonotype was recorded at least ten times. The genes are TRBV30 and TRBJ2-7, with D maybe TRBD1 (6 bases). The V end lost 0 bases, the J end lost 4 bases, and 13 bases lay between the germline ends. Germline CDR1 reads GTSNPN; CDR2 reads SVGIG (reference sequence). The CDR3 is 14 amino acids. The CDR3 DNA reads as TGTGCCTGGAGTGTGTCGCAGGGGCTGTACGAGCAGTACTTC. This gives the protein CAWSVSQGLYEQYF.

Turning to this clonotype: Given a far larger clone just one base away, this is likely a sequencing read error. The chain uses TRBV3-1 and TRBJ2-4; 11 bases are shared with TRBD2. The CDR3 extends over 18 amino acids. Germline values: CDR1 LGHDT, CDR2 YNNKEL (reference sequence). With 0 bases clipped from V and 13 bases from J, the junction kept 17 bases outside the gene matches. The CDR3 sequence is CASSQDKGLADPYNEQYF. The CDR3 bases are TGTGCCAGCAGCCAAGATAAGGGACTAGCGGACCCTTACAATGAGCAGTACTTC.

The chain uses TRBV29-1 and TRBJ1-1; no reliable D call. Germline CDR1 and CDR2: SQVTM and ANQGSEA. V lost 1 base, J lost 10 bases, and 13 bases lay in between. This CDR3 has 12 residues. The CDR3 coding sequence is TGCAGCGTTGAAGGTTTGGACGCTACAGCTTTCTTT. This translates into CSVEGLDATAFF.